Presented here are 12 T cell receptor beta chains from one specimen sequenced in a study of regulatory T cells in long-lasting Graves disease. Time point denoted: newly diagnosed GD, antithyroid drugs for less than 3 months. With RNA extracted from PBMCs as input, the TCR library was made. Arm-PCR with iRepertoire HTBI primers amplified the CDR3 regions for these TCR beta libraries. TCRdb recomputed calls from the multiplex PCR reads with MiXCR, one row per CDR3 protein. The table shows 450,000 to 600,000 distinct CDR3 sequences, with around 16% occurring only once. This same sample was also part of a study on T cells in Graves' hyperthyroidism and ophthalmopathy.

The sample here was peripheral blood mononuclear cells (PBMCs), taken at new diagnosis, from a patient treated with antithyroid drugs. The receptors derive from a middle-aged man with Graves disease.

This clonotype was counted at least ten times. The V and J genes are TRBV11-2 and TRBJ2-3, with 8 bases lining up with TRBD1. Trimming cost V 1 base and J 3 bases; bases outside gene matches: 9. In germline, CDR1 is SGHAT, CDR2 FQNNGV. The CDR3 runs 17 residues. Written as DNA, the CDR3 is TGTGCCAGCAGCTTAGGGGTCGGAACAGGGGGAACAGATACGCAGTATTTT. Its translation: CASSLGVGTGGTDTQYF.

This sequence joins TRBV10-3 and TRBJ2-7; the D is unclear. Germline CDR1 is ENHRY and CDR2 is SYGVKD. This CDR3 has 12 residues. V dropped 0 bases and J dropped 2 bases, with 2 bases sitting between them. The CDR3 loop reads CAISESPYEQYF. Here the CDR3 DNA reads TGTGCCATCAGTGAGTCCCCCTACGAGCAGTACTTC.

CDR3 bases: TGTGCCAGTAGTAACAACAGGAGACAAGAGACCCAGTACTTC. Protein sequence: CASSNNRRQETQYF. The rearrangement links TRBV19 to TRBJ2-5, with a tentative D call TRBD1 (5 bases). Germline V CDR1 and CDR2: LNHDA, SQIVND (reference sequence). This CDR3 has 14 amino acids. The germline V and J ends were trimmed by 4 bases and 2 bases, with 11 bases remaining between them.

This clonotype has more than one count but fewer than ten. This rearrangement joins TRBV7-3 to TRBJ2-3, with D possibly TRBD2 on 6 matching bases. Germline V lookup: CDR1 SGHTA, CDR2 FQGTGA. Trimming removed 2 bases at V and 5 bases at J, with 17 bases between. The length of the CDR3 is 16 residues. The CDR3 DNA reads TGTGCCAGCAGCTTAGTCGGACCCCGGAGGGGAGATACGCAGTATTTT. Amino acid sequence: CASSLVGPRRGDTQYF.

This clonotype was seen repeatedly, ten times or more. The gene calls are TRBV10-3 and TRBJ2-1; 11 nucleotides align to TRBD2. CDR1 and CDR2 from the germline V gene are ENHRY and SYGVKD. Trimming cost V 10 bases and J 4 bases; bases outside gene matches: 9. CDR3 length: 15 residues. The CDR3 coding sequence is TGTGCCAGCGGGGCTAGCGGGAGGTCGTACAATGAGCAGTTCTTC. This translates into CASGASGRSYNEQFF.

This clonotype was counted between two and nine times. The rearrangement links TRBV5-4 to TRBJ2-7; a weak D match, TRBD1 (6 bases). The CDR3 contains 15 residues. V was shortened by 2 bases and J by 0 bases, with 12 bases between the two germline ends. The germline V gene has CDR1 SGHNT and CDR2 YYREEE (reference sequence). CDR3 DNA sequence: TGTGCCAGCAGCTTTGGTACGGACAGCTCCTACGAGCAGTACTTC. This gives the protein CASSFGTDSSYEQYF.

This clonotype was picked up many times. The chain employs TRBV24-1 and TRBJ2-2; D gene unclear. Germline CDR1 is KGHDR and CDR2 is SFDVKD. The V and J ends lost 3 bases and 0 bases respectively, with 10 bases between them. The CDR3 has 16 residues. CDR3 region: CATSDPGQTNTGELFF. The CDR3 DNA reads TGTGCCACCAGTGATCCCGGGCAAACGAACACCGGGGAGCTGTTTTTT.

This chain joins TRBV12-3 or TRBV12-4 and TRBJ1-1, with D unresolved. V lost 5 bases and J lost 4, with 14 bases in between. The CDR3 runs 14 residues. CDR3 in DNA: TGTGCCAGCAGTCCGAGTTGGATAGGCACTGAAGCTTTCTTT. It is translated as CASSPSWIGTEAFF.

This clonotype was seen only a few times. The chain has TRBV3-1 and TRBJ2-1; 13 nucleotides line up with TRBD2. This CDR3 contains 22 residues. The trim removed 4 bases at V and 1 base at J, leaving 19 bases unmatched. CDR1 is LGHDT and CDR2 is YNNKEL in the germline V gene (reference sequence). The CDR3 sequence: CASSPKGRLTSGRLGSYNEQFF. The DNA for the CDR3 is TGTGCCAGCAGCCCCAAGGGACGGTTGACTAGCGGGAGGCTTGGATCCTACAATGAGCAGTTCTTC.

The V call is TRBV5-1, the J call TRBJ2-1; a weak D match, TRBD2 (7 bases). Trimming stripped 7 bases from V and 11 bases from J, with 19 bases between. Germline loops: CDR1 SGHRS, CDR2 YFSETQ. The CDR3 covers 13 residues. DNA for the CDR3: TGCGCCAGCCCCCGGTGGGGGGGGCTCAAGCAGTTCTTC. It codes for CASPRWGGLKQFF.

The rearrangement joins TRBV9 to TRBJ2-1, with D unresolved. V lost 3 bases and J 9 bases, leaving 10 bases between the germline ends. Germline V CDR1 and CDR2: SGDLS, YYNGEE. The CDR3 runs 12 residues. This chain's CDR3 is CASSGDGGEQFF. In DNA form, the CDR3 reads TGTGCCAGCAGCGGGGATGGTGGTGAGCAGTTCTTC. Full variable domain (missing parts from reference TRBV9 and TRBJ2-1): DSGVTQTPKHLITATGQRVTLRCSPRSGDLSVYWYQQSLDQGLQFLIQYYNGEERAKGNILERFSAQQFPDLHSELNLSSLELGDSALYFCASSGDGGEQFFGPGTRLTVL.

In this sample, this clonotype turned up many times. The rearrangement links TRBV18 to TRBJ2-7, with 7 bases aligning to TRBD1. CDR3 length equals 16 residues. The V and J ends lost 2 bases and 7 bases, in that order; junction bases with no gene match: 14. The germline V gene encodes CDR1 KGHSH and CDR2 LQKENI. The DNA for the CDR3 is TGTGCCAGCTCACCATTACCGGGTGGGCTGACAGGGGAGCAGTACTTC. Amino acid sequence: CASSPLPGGLTGEQYF.